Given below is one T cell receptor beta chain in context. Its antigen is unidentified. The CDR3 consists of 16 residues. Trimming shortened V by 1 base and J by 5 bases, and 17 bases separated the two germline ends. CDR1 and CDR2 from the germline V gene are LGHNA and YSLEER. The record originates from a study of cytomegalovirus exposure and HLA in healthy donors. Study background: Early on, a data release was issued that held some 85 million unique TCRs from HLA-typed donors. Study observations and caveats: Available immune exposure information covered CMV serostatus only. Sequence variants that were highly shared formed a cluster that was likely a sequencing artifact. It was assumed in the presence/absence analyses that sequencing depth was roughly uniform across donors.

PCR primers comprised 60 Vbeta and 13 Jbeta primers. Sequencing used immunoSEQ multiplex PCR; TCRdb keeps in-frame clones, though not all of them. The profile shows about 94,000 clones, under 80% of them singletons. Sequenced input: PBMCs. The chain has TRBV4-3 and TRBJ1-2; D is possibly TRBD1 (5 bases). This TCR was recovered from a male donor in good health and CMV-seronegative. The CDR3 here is CASSQVYGQKTYGYTF. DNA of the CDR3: TGCGCCAGCAGCCAAGTTTATGGACAAAAGACTTATGGCTACACCTTC.